Included here is one TCR beta chain sequence, with context. Repertoires were generated with immunoSEQ multiplex PCR, while TCRdb's copy carries only in-frame clones and drops some. The sample consists of 85,000 to 110,000 clones, roughly 91% of them appearing once. The record originates from a study of T cell responses to AZD1222 COVID-19 vaccine. The CDR3 runs to 14 residues. Germline trimming cut 7 bases from V and 2 bases from J; bases unmatched to any gene: 7. In germline, CDR1 is SGHTA, CDR2 FQGNSA. Sequencing used peripheral blood, obtained on day 0 of AZD1222 vaccination. This clonotype was obtained from an adult in good health. The J gene is TRBJ2-7, the V gene TRBV7-2; 8 bases are a match to TRBD2. The CDR3 sequence is CASTLSGATYEQYF. In DNA form, the CDR3 reads TGTGCCAGCACCCTTAGCGGGGCCACCTACGAGCAGTACTTC.